These T cell receptor beta chains were read from a single sample in a study of response to subunit inactivated influenza vaccine. One entry per CDR3 protein, called by TCRdb with MiXCR from the RT-PCR reads. The table includes hundreds of thousands of distinct CDR3 sequences, 11% to 15% detected once. This sample comprised PBMCs from blood, obtained 14 to 15 days before vaccination. These receptors were collected from a man in his fifties who received an inactivated influenza vaccine. CDR3s include the opening cysteine and the closing phenylalanine or tryptophan. The D gene is left open where the match is weak. The size field is filled for only some rows; it gives once, few, many or a size class.

>TRBD1|TRBJ2-1|TRBV14|few
TGTGCCAGCAGCCAGTTTACAGGGGGCGATGAGCAGTTCTTC
CASSQFTGGDEQFF
>.|TRBJ2-1|TRBV11-2|few
TGTGCCAGCAGATCCGCTAATAATGAGCAGTTCTTC
CASRSANNEQFF
>.|TRBJ2-1|TRBV3-1|.
TGTGCCAGCAGCGGCGGATCAGGGAATGGAGATGAGCAGTTCTTC
CASSGGSGNGDEQFF
>.|TRBJ2-7|TRBV10-3|.
TGTGCCATCAGTGTAGCGGTGAGGGGCGAGCAGTACTTC
CAISVAVRGEQYF
>TRBD1|TRBJ2-7|TRBV5-4|few
TGTGCCAGCAGCTATTCACAGGGGTCTAAATCCTACGAGCAGTACTTC
CASSYSQGSKSYEQYF
>.|TRBJ1-2|TRBV6-1|few
TGTGCCAGCAGTAGCCCCGGGACACCGGGCGGTGGCTACACCTTC
CASSSPGTPGGGYTF
>.|TRBJ1-4|TRBV5-1|.
TGCGCCAGCAGCCCCGGGGGTTTGAGGGAAAAACTGTTTTTT
CASSPGGLREKLFF
>.|TRBJ2-1|TRBV7-2|few
TGTGCCAGCAGCTTGGGTCGGGAGAGCAATGAGCAGTTCTTC
CASSLGRESNEQFF
>.|TRBJ1-4|TRBV6-1|once
TGTGCCAGCAGTGAAGGGCAGTCTAATGAAAAACTGTTTTTT
CASSEGQSNEKLFF
>TRBD2|TRBJ2-1|TRBV4-1|.
TGCGCCAGCAGCCATAACCTAGCGGGGGGCTCCTACAATGAGCAGTTCTTC
CASSHNLAGGSYNEQFF
>.|TRBJ2-3|TRBV12-3/TRBV12-4|few
TGTGCCAGCAGTTCCTATCCAGATACGCAGTATTTT
CASSSYPDTQYF
>TRBD1|TRBJ2-2|TRBV28|.
TGTGCCAGCAGAACCGGACAGGAGAACACCGGGGAGCTGTTTTTT
CASRTGQENTGELFF
>TRBD1|TRBJ1-3|TRBV12-3/TRBV12-4|.
TGTGCCAGCAGTACGGACAGGGCAGGAAACACCATATATTTT
CASSTDRAGNTIYF
>.|TRBJ2-7|TRBV20-1|.
TGCAGTGCTCAAGGGGCTAGCTACGAGCAGTACTTC
CSAQGASYEQYF
>.|TRBJ2-2|TRBV6-1|.
TGTGCCAGCAGCCATGTCATTGGGGCTGGCGGGGAGCTGTTTTTT
CASSHVIGAGGELFF
>TRBD1|TRBJ1-6|TRBV5-6|few
TGTGCCAGCAGCTCTGGGACAGGTTTTGGAGCACCCCTCCACTTT
CASSSGTGFGAPLHF
>.|TRBJ1-2|TRBV2|many
TGTGCCAGCAGTGAAGACGAGCGCGGATCGTATGGCTACACCTTC
CASSEDERGSYGYTF
>TRBD2|TRBJ2-3|TRBV5-1|few
TGCGCCAGCAGCTTCGGGACTAGCGGGGGGCCAGCTAGCACAGATACGCAGTATTTT
CASSFGTSGGPASTDTQYF
>.|TRBJ1-2|TRBV4-2|.
TGTGCCAGCAGCCAAGATGGGAAGGGATCTGAATATGGCTACACCTTC
CASSQDGKGSEYGYTF
>TRBD2|TRBJ2-1|TRBV10-3|few
TGTGCCATCAGTGAGAAGGGCGGGAGTTACAATGAGCAGTTCTTC
CAISEKGGSYNEQFF
>.|TRBJ1-3|TRBV4-2|.
TGTGCCAGCAGCCAAGGGGTACACTCTGGAAACACCATATATTTT
CASSQGVHSGNTIYF
>TRBD1|TRBJ2-7|TRBV7-9|.
TGTGCCAGCAGCTCCGGACAGGGGGCTGGTTACGAGCAGTACTTC
CASSSGQGAGYEQYF
>.|TRBJ2-7|TRBV2|few
TGTGCCAGCCTCTACTCAGGGGGAGGGGAGCAGTACTTC
CASLYSGGGEQYF
>.|TRBJ1-6|TRBV4-2|many
TGTGCCAGCAGCCAAGATCCGACAGGATTGACACCCCTCCACTTT
CASSQDPTGLTPLHF
>.|TRBJ2-5|TRBV27|few
TGTGCCAGCAGTTACAGGGACCAAGAGACCCAGTACTTC
CASSYRDQETQYF
>.|TRBJ2-2|TRBV7-9|.
TGTGCCATTTTCCGAGGGACCGGGGAGCTGTTTTTT
CAIFRGTGELFF
>.|TRBJ2-7|TRBV5-1|.
TGCGCCAGCAGCAGCGGCCGGGACTACGAGCAGTACTTC
CASSSGRDYEQYF
>.|TRBJ1-1|TRBV12-3/TRBV12-4|few
TGTGCCAGCAGTTTAGGTACAGGGGAAGCTTTCTTT
CASSLGTGEAFF
>.|TRBJ2-5|TRBV18|many
TGTGCCAGCAGTCCCAATCAAGAGACCCAGTACTTC
CASSPNQETQYF
>.|TRBJ1-1|TRBV20-1|.
TGCAGTGCCCGGACGGAGGCGACTTTCTTT
CSARTEATFF
>TRBD1|TRBJ2-1|TRBV15|.
TGTGCCACTGAAACCGGGACAGGGTGGGATGAGCAGTTCTTC
CATETGTGWDEQFF
>TRBD1|TRBJ1-1|TRBV3-1|.
TGTGCCAGCACGCGACCCGGACAGGGCAACACTGAAGCTTTCTTT
CASTRPGQGNTEAFF
>.|TRBJ2-2|TRBV5-1|many
TGCGCCAGCAGTTTCGGGACGCGAGGCGCGAACACCGGGGAGCTGTTTTTT
CASSFGTRGANTGELFF
>.|TRBJ1-1|TRBV11-2|many
TGTGCCAGCAGCTTTACAGACAAGGTGAACACTGAAGCTTTCTTT
CASSFTDKVNTEAFF
>.|TRBJ2-2|TRBV20-1|many
TGCAGTGTCAGTTACAGGAACACCGGGGAGCTGTTTTTT
CSVSYRNTGELFF
>TRBD1|TRBJ2-1|TRBV11-3|.
TGTGCCAGCAGCCGGACGGGACAGGGCCATGAGCAGTTCTTC
CASSRTGQGHEQFF
>TRBD2|TRBJ2-5|TRBV4-1|once
TGCGCCAGCAGCCAAGGAGGAACTAGCGGCCAATTCCAAGAGACCCAGTACTTC
CASSQGGTSGQFQETQYF
>TRBD2|TRBJ2-7|TRBV20-1|many
TGCAGTGCGCGGGGGGCCCCCTACGAGCAGTACTTC
CSARGAPYEQYF
>.|TRBJ2-4|TRBV6-2/TRBV6-3|few
TGTGCCAGCAGTTTCGGGGCTCAAAACATTCAGTACTTC
CASSFGAQNIQYF
>.|TRBJ2-1|TRBV6-1|.
TGTGCCGGCAATGGGTGGGACAATGAGCAGTTCTTC
CAGNGWDNEQFF
>TRBD2|TRBJ2-4|TRBV7-2|.
TGTGCCAGCAGCCAGACTAGCGGGGGGTCTATTCAGTACTTC
CASSQTSGGSIQYF
>.|TRBJ1-2|TRBV11-2|.
TGTGCCAGCAGCTTACAGGGTTTGGGTGGCTACACCTTC
CASSLQGLGGYTF
>.|TRBJ1-2|TRBV20-1|.
TGCAGTGCTAGAGTAGGAACTTTTAAGGACTATGGCTACACCTTC
CSARVGTFKDYGYTF
>TRBD1|TRBJ2-7|TRBV6-2/TRBV6-3|.
TGTGCCAGCAGATTCCTTCCGACAGGGGGCTACGAGCAGTACTTC
CASRFLPTGGYEQYF
>.|TRBJ2-5|TRBV6-2/TRBV6-3|.
TGTGCCAGCAGGGCTGGGGTGACCCAGTACTTC
CASRAGVTQYF
>.|TRBJ2-7|TRBV4-2|.
TGTGCCAGCAGCCAAGATCAACCCTACGAGCAGTACTTC
CASSQDQPYEQYF
>.|TRBJ2-4|TRBV5-4|few
TGTGCCAGCAGCTTGAACAGAGGGCTAGCCAAAAACATTCAGTACTTC
CASSLNRGLAKNIQYF
>.|TRBJ2-1|TRBV29-1|many
TGCAGCGCCTGGGAGTCCGGGTCCAATGAGCAGTTCTTC
CSAWESGSNEQFF
>TRBD2|TRBJ2-5|TRBV6-5|.
TGTGCCAGCAGTTACGGACTAGCGGGGGTGCAAGAGACCCAGTACTTC
CASSYGLAGVQETQYF
>TRBD1|TRBJ1-6|TRBV2|.
TGTGCCAGTTTATTCCCGGACAGGGCGGAGAATTCACCCCTCCACTTT
CASLFPDRAENSPLHF
>.|TRBJ1-1|TRBV2|.
TGTGCCAGCAGGGAGGCGGTTTCGGACACTGAAGCTTTCTTT
CASREAVSDTEAFF
>TRBD2|TRBJ2-7|TRBV20-1|once
TGCAGTGCTAGAGCCCGTGGGACTAGCGGGATTTACGAGCAGTACTTC
CSARARGTSGIYEQYF
>TRBD2|TRBJ2-1|TRBV7-6|few
TGTGCCAGCAGCTTAACGGGACTAACGAGCTCCTACAATGAGCAGTTCTTC
CASSLTGLTSSYNEQFF
>.|TRBJ2-3|TRBV20-1|few
TGCAGTGCTATTATAGCGCAGCGGAGCACAGATACGCAGTATTTT
CSAIIAQRSTDTQYF
>.|TRBJ2-7|TRBV9|.
TGTGCCAGCAGCGACGGAGGGCGGGGCGGTTACGAGCAGTACTTC
CASSDGGRGGYEQYF
>.|TRBJ2-5|TRBV24-1|.
TGTGCCACCAGTGATTTTAGTGGGGGACAAGAGACCCAGTACTTC
CATSDFSGGQETQYF
>.|TRBJ2-7|TRBV7-2|many
TGTGCCAGCAGCTTGTACCGGGACTTCTACGAGCAGTACTTC
CASSLYRDFYEQYF